This is a list of T cell receptor beta chains from one sample in a study of circulating and synovial CD4+ cells in juvenile arthritis. TCRdb's copy holds only in-frame clones and misses some; the assay was immunoSEQ multiplex PCR. The sample lists 30,000 to 40,000 clones, about 95% occurring once. Sample: CD4+ T cells from blood. The receptors originated from a human donor with juvenile idiopathic arthritis. CDR3s include the opening cysteine and the closing phenylalanine or tryptophan.

j_call v_call cdr3_aa
TRBJ2-2 TRBV27 CASSPRLAGGSGELFF
TRBJ2-5 TRBV9 CASSVAPTGQETQYF
TRBJ2-3 TRBV18 CASSPQGASTDTQYF
TRBJ2-7 TRBV18 CASSPDSSSYEQYF
TRBJ1-1 TRBV7-2 CASSLAQGVGTEAFF
TRBJ1-1 TRBV15 CATSRDRGLFAEAFF
TRBJ2-3 TRBV19 CASRGGSDTQYF
TRBJ2-7 TRBV2 CATRDNTYEQYF
TRBJ1-1 TRBV7-9 CASSDPTGSGTEAFF
TRBJ2-7 TRBV6-5 CARRGPRKPTYEQYF
TRBJ1-3 TRBV5-1 CASSSGGAGNTIYF
TRBJ2-7 TRBV27 CASSRLAGSPRSYEQYF
NA TRBV4-3 CASSQDPPSGTWSYEQYF
TRBJ1-4 TRBV7-2 CASSLNTATNEKLFF
TRBJ2-7 TRBV30 CAWRGGVNSYEQYF
TRBJ1-5 TRBV19 CASSNPGRIDQPQHF